The 31 T cell receptor beta chains below were found in one sample sequenced in a study of cytomegalovirus exposure and HLA in healthy donors. With 60 Vbeta and 13 Jbeta primers, the PCR was carried out. Using immunoSEQ multiplex PCR, the repertoire was profiled, and TCRdb retains in-frame clones only, with some absent. The table shows some 200,000 clones, with around four fifths occurring only once. Sequenced input: PBMCs. The receptors were sampled from a woman aged 45 to 65 in good health and CMV-seropositive.

The gene calls are TRBV7-4 and TRBJ2-5; 7 nucleotides agree with TRBD2. The germline V gene encodes CDR1 SGHVT and CDR2 SQSDAQ. This CDR3 is 13 amino acids long. V lost 1 base, J lost 7 bases, and 3 bases stayed unmatched. The CDR3 DNA reads TGTGCCAGCAGCTTAGAGGGGAGGGCGACCCAGTACTTC. Amino acids: CASSLEGRATQYF.

The chain carries TRBV13 and TRBJ2-5; 8 nucleotides align to TRBD2. The CDR3 has 16 residues. Trimming removed 2 bases from V and 4 bases from J; junction bases left unmatched: 9. CDR1 is PRHDT and CDR2 is FYEKMQ in the germline V gene (reference sequence). The CDR3 spells CASSLPHGGVAETQYF. DNA of the CDR3: TGTGCCAGCAGCTTACCCCACGGGGGGGTAGCAGAGACCCAGTACTTC. Based on the CDR3 plus reference TRBV13 and TRBJ2-5, the full variable domain is AAGVIQSPRHLIKEKRETATLKCYPIPRHDTVYWYQQGPGQDPQFLISFYEKMQSDKGSIPDRFSAQQFSDYHSELNMSSLELGDSALYFCASSLPHGGVAETQYFGPGTRLLVL.

As regards this clone: In the same sample, other DNA sequences code for this CDR3. This chain's CDR3 is CASSLAGGSETQYF. The CDR3 DNA sequence: TGTGCCAGCAGCTTAGCTGGCGGGTCGGAGACCCAGTACTTC. The chain combines TRBV11-1 with TRBJ2-5; tentatively, D is TRBD2 (5 bases). Germline loops: CDR1 SGHAT, CDR2 FQDESV (reference sequence). This CDR3 region has 14 residues. The V end lost 0 bases, the J end lost 5 bases, and 10 bases lay between the germline ends.

The chain employs TRBV4-2 and TRBJ2-3; D possibly corresponds to TRBD2 (6 bases). Trimming stripped 4 bases from V and 2 bases from J, with 13 bases between. The length of the CDR3 is 15 residues. Germline CDR1 is LGHNA and CDR2 is YNFKEQ. For the CDR3, the DNA is TGTGCCAGCAGCCTGGGGGGTTTCCACACAGATACGCAGTATTTT. Its translation is CASSLGGFHTDTQYF.

In its sample, this clone was seen once. The chain recombines TRBV6-5 with TRBJ2-7; TRBD2 agrees at 10 bases. The CDR3 extends over 16 amino acids. Germline CDR1 and CDR2: MNHEY and SVGAGI. With V trimmed by 2 bases and J by 2 bases, 6 bases remained unmatched. DNA for the CDR3: TGTGCCAGCAGTTACCCTGCTAGCGGGGGCACCTACGAGCAGTACTTC. As protein: CASSYPASGGTYEQYF.

The chain employs TRBV6-1 and TRBJ2-5; 9 nucleotides line up with TRBD2. The CDR3 sequence is 15 residues long. The V segment lost 5 bases and the J segment 7 bases; nucleotides outside the gene matches: 11. The germline CDR1 and CDR2 sequences are MNHNS and SASEGT. CDR3 amino acids: CASSLSGGPVGTQYF. The CDR3, as DNA: TGTGCCAGCAGTCTTAGCGGGGGCCCCGTGGGGACCCAGTACTTC.

CDR3 DNA: TGTGCCAGCCGGAGGGGGCAGGGGGCTGGCGAGCAGTACTTC. It specifies CASRRGQGAGEQYF. This chain links TRBV6-5 with TRBJ2-7; 8 bases match TRBD1. V shed 8 bases and J 6 bases; nucleotides not matched to a gene: 12. The germline gives CDR1 MNHEY, CDR2 SVGAGI. This CDR3 comprises 14 residues.

This chain uses TRBV5-4 with TRBJ2-1, with 7 bases identical to TRBD1. Germline V CDR1 and CDR2: SGHNT, YYREEE (reference sequence). The CDR3 is 16 residues long. The V gene end was trimmed by 4 bases and the J gene end by 3 bases; junction bases not matched to a gene: 10. The CDR3 loop is CASSPSTGTFYNEQFF. The DNA of the CDR3 is TGTGCCAGCAGCCCGTCGACAGGGACCTTCTACAATGAGCAGTTCTTC.

The chain uses TRBV5-1 and TRBJ2-2; D remains unclear. The CDR3 loop spans 14 amino acids. The ends were cut back, 0 bases at V and 5 bases at J, with 8 bases in the middle. Per the germline V gene, CDR1 is SGHRS and CDR2 is YFSETQ. CDR3 nucleotide sequence: TGCGCCAGCAGCTTGGCCGCAGGAACCGGGGAGCTGTTTTTT. Its protein product is CASSLAAGTGELFF.

In this sample, this clone turned up once. Germline and junction disagree at one end, which may indicate a read error. The chain recombines TRBV7-9 with TRBJ2-1, with a weak D call TRBD1 (6 bases). This CDR3 is built from 14 residues. Germline V lookup: CDR1 SEHNR, CDR2 FQNEAQ (reference sequence). As DNA, the CDR3 is TGTTCCAGCTCCCGGGTCTCGCAGATAGGGGGGCAGTTCTTC. This gives the protein CSSSRVSQIGGQFF.

The gene calls are TRBV21-1 and TRBJ2-1; the table's D call, TRBD1, was not checked against the DNA. TRBV21-1 is given as a pseudogene. The CDR3 consists of 16 residues. The CDR3 loop reads CASREDSQCSYNEQFF. The CDR3 bases are TGTGCCAGCAGGGAAGACAGCCAGTGCTCCTACAATGAGCAGTTCTTC.

Regarding this clone: A junction end diverges from the germline sequence, so it may reflect a read error. CDR3 nucleotides: TGTGCTAGCAGTCCCCTAATAGCGGGGGCCTCCTACAATGAGCAGTTCTTC. Translated, it gives CASSPLIAGASYNEQFF. The rearrangement uses TRBV7-7 and TRBJ2-1; TRBD2 matches 9 bases. This CDR3 contains 17 residues. The germline CDR1 and CDR2 sequences are SSHAT and FNYEAQ (reference sequence).

This clone appeared once. This chain connects TRBV11-2 to TRBJ2-7; 7 bases align to TRBD1. In germline, CDR1 is SGHAT, CDR2 FQNNGV. There are 12 residues in the CDR3. The V gene end was trimmed by 5 bases and the J gene end by 4 bases; junction bases not matched to a gene: 2. This CDR3 reads CASSVGQYEQYF. CDR3 sequence (DNA): TGTGCCAGCAGCGTGGGACAGTACGAGCAGTACTTC.

The gene calls are TRBV9 and TRBJ1-5; 7 bases match TRBD1. This CDR3 is 15 amino acids long. Germline V gene data show CDR1 as SGDLS and CDR2 as YYNGEE. Trimming cost V 0 bases and J 7 bases; bases outside gene matches: 7. CDR3 bases: TGTGCCAGCAGCGTAGCGGGGACAGCCGGGCAGCCCCAGCATTTT. This encodes CASSVAGTAGQPQHF. Together with reference TRBV9 and TRBJ1-5, the CDR3 gives the full variable domain: DSGVTQTPKHLITATGQRVTLRCSPRSGDLSVYWYQQSLDQGLQFLIQYYNGEERAKGNILERFSAQQFPDLHSELNLSSLELGDSALYFCASSVAGTAGQPQHFGDGTRLSIL.

The chain has TRBV6-5 and TRBJ1-6; D possibly corresponds to TRBD1 (5 bases). The CDR3 loop spans 16 amino acids. Germline V lookup: CDR1 MNHEY, CDR2 SVGAGI. V shed 2 bases and J shed 1 base, with 9 bases lying between them. CDR3 bases: TGTGCCAGCAGTTACGGGGCGGTGTCCTATAATTCACCCCTCCACTTT. Its protein product is CASSYGAVSYNSPLHF.

J is TRBJ1-1 and V is TRBV6-5; maybe TRBD1 (5 bases). The CDR3 totals 13 residues. V lost 7 bases and J lost 4, with 13 bases in between. Germline values: CDR1 MNHEY, CDR2 SVGAGI. CDR3 nucleotides: TGTGCCAGCACTTCCGCGGACACCACTGAAGCTTTCTTT. It codes for CASTSADTTEAFF.

This chain connects TRBV18 to TRBJ2-3; tentative D call: TRBD2 (6 bases). Trimming cost V 2 bases and J 1 base, with 13 bases left between them. The CDR3 length is 16 residues. CDR1 KGHSH and CDR2 LQKENI come from the germline V gene. The CDR3 DNA reads TGTGCCAGCTCACCAGGGAGAGCGGGCGGCACAGATACGCAGTATTTT. It encodes CASSPGRAGGTDTQYF.

The chain employs TRBV10-3 and TRBJ2-2; 9 bases match TRBD1. The CDR3 has 14 residues. CDR1 and CDR2 from the germline V gene are ENHRY and SYGVKD. J lost 3 bases, V lost 8 bases, and 4 bases had no gene match. CDR3 bases: TGTGCCATCTCGGGACAGGGCGACACCGGGGAGCTGTTTTTT. Amino acids: CAISGQGDTGELFF.

The chain uses TRBV6-1 and TRBJ1-4; D is unclear. Germline CDR1 is MNHNS and CDR2 is SASEGT. CDR3 length: 15 residues. Trimming removed 3 bases from V and 0 bases from J, with 8 bases in between. The CDR3, as DNA: TGTGCCAGCAGTGATCCCGGGACAACTAATGAAAAACTGTTTTTT. Translated, it gives CASSDPGTTNEKLFF.

This chain links TRBV10-3 with TRBJ2-2; D gene ambiguous. The CDR3 has 13 amino acids. V shed 3 bases and J shed 3 bases, with 5 bases lying between them. Germline lookup yields CDR1 ENHRY and CDR2 SYGVKD. DNA for the CDR3: TGTGCCATCAGTGATGGGCACACCGGGGAGCTGTTTTTT. Its protein product is CAISDGHTGELFF.

The chain has TRBV18 and TRBJ1-2; tentatively, D is TRBD1 (6 bases). The CDR3 is made up of 13 amino acids. V was trimmed by 4 bases and J by 8 bases, leaving 14 bases between them. The germline CDR1 and CDR2 sequences are KGHSH and LQKENI. As DNA, the CDR3 is TGTGCCAGCTCACACCCAGGGGCAGGGGGCTACACCTTC. Its protein is CASSHPGAGGYTF.

The rearrangement uses TRBV7-2 and TRBJ1-2; 7 bases align to TRBD1. Germline CDR1 SGHTA, CDR2 FQGNSA. V shed 5 bases and J 4 bases; nucleotides not matched to a gene: 10. The CDR3 loop spans 15 amino acids. As DNA, the CDR3 is TGTGCCAGCAGCAGTTCCGGGACAGTGTTCTATGGCTACACCTTC. This codes for CASSSSGTVFYGYTF.

Only one count was recorded for this clone. This chain joins TRBV4-1 and TRBJ2-7; 7 bases agree with TRBD1. The V gene's germline CDR1 is MGHRA and CDR2 YSYEKL. This CDR3 is 15 amino acids long. Trimming removed 0 bases from V and 4 bases from J; junction bases left unmatched: 6. CDR3 coding DNA: TGCGCCAGCAGCCAAGATAGAGGGACAGAGTACGAGCAGTACTTC. Encoded protein: CASSQDRGTEYEQYF.

V usage is TRBV6-5 and J usage is TRBJ2-2; D gene unclear. The V end was cut by 5 bases, the J end by 0 bases, with 7 bases between. The CDR3 is made up of 14 amino acids. The V gene's germline CDR1 is MNHEY and CDR2 SVGAGI. CDR3 coding DNA: TGTGCCAGCAGTAAAACATCGAACACCGGGGAGCTGTTTTTT. It is translated as CASSKTSNTGELFF.

The chain combines TRBV19 with TRBJ1-1; D perhaps matches TRBD1 (6 bases). The CDR3 sequence is 15 residues long. V was trimmed by 5 bases and J by 0 bases, leaving 13 bases between them. Germline-derived CDR1 and CDR2 are LNHDA and SQIVND (reference sequence). In nucleotides, the CDR3 is TGTGCCAGTAGTGGGGGCGGAGCGATGAACACTGAAGCTTTCTTT. Residues: CASSGGGAMNTEAFF.

This chain links TRBV29-1 with TRBJ2-5, with 8 bases matching TRBD1. There are 16 residues in the CDR3. The V gene end was trimmed by 4 bases and the J gene end by 5 bases; junction bases not matched to a gene: 15. Germline-derived CDR1 and CDR2 are SQVTM and ANQGSEA. The CDR3, as DNA: TGCAGCGTTGCGGGTTCAGCGGACAGGGATTTTGAGACCCAGTACTTC. It translates to CSVAGSADRDFETQYF.

V gene TRBV6-4 combines with J gene TRBJ2-5, with TRBD1 matching 7 bases. The germline gives CDR1 MRHNA, CDR2 SNTAGT. The CDR3 contains 16 residues. V lost 5 bases to trimming and J lost 4 bases; unmatched junction nucleotides: 13. CDR3 sequence: CASSYTQGSMVETQYF. The CDR3 bases are TGTGCCAGCAGTTATACACAGGGGAGTATGGTAGAGACCCAGTACTTC.

The chain is built from TRBV2 and TRBJ1-6; no firm D call. V lost 11 bases and J 0 bases, leaving 8 bases between the germline ends. The CDR3 totals 13 residues. Germline V CDR1 and CDR2: SNHLY, FYNNEI. The CDR3 loop is CAGTGSYNSPLHF. For the CDR3, the DNA is TGTGCCGGTACTGGCTCCTATAATTCACCCCTCCACTTT. Combining the CDR3 with reference TRBV2 and TRBJ1-6 gives the whole variable domain EPEVTQTPSHQVTQMGQEVILRCVPISNHLYFYWYRQILGQKVEFLVSFYNNEISEKSEIFDDQFSVERPDGSNFTLKIRSTKLEDSAMYFCAGTGSYNSPLHFGNGTRLTVT.

J is TRBJ2-4 and V is TRBV5-4, with D unresolved. The CDR3 has 14 amino acids. Between the trimmed V and J ends, which lost 0 bases and 3 bases, there was a span of 7 bases. Germline lookup yields CDR1 SGHNT and CDR2 YYREEE (reference sequence). CDR3 sequence reads: CASSLGHLKNIQYF. CDR3 nucleotide sequence: TGTGCCAGCAGCTTGGGACACCTCAAAAACATTCAGTACTTC.

The V and J genes are TRBV6-5 and TRBJ2-5, with D possibly being TRBD2 (6 bases). The ends were cut back, 2 bases at V and 5 bases at J, with 18 bases in the middle. The CDR3 is made up of 16 amino acids. Germline V CDR1 and CDR2: MNHEY, SVGAGI. CDR3 nucleotides: TGTGCCAGCAGTTACCTCCTGGGGGACGGAGGGGAGACCCAGTACTTC. Residues: CASSYLLGDGGETQYF.

This clone appeared once. The chain carries TRBV6-5 and TRBJ2-2; 7 bases map to TRBD1. With V trimmed by 6 bases and J by 5 bases, 6 bases remained unmatched. This CDR3 is 14 amino acids long. The germline V gene has CDR1 MNHEY and CDR2 SVGAGI. The CDR3 is CASSTIQGTGELFF. The CDR3, as DNA: TGTGCCAGCAGCACTATACAGGGGACCGGGGAGCTGTTTTTT.